This is a list of T cell receptor beta chains from one sample in a study of cytomegalovirus exposure and HLA in healthy donors. Clones were read by immunoSEQ multiplex PCR, and TCRdb kept only the in-frame ones, dropping some. The top ten hold more than 0.95% of the sample, which has around 200,000 clones, 65% to 90% seen once. Sequenced input: PBMCs. The receptors stem from a girl between 2 and 10 years old in good health and CMV-seropositive. Each CDR3 is given with its conserved first and last residue. D genes are given only for firm matches. A row's size may be missing; if present it is once, few, many or a size class.

j_call clone_size v_call d_call cdr3_nt cdr3_aa
TRBJ2-7 - TRBV18 - TGTGCCAGCTCGCGGGACAGACAATCCTACGAGCAGTACTTC CASSRDRQSYEQYF
TRBJ1-5 few TRBV5-6 - TGTGCCAGCAGCCGGCGGGGGGGTACGGGCAATCAGCCCCAGCATTTT CASSRRGGTGNQPQHF
TRBJ1-2 - TRBV29-1 - TGCAGCGACACACAGGGCTATGGCTACACCTTC CSDTQGYGYTF
TRBJ2-4 - TRBV25-1 - TGTGCCAGCAGTAGTCCAGGGATAGCCAAAAACATTCAGTACTTC CASSSPGIAKNIQYF
TRBJ1-1 - TRBV28 - TGTGCCAGCATCAATGCCAGGGGCGCTGAAGCTTTCTTT CASINARGAEAFF
TRBJ2-3 - TRBV4-1 TRBD1 TGCGCCAGCAGCCAAACCCCCGGGACAGGGGCGGCAGATACGCAGTATTTT CASSQTPGTGAADTQYF
TRBJ1-1 few TRBV27 TRBD1 TGTGCCAGCAGTTATACAGGGGGGGTGGACACTGAAGCTTTCTTT CASSYTGGVDTEAFF
TRBJ2-1 - TRBV2 TRBD2 TGTGCCAGCAGTGAAGAGGGAGGACTAGCGGCATGGAGGTACAATGAGCAGTTCTTC CASSEEGGLAAWRYNEQFF
TRBJ1-2 - TRBV2 - TGTGCCAGCAGCCCGCGGTTAGTATATGGCTACACCTTC CASSPRLVYGYTF
TRBJ2-2 once TRBV28 - TGTGCCAGCAGTTCTAGCCGACGGCTCAACACCGGGGAGCTGTTTTTT CASSSSRRLNTGELFF
TRBJ2-4 - TRBV27 TRBD1 TGTGCCAGCAGCTCCCGGTCGGGACAGAACAAAAACATTCAGTACTTC CASSSRSGQNKNIQYF
TRBJ2-7 - TRBV27 TRBD1 TGTGCCAGCAGGAAACAGGGGACCTACGGGCAGTACTTC CASRKQGTYGQYF
TRBJ1-1 - TRBV6-5 TRBD1 TGTGCCAGCAGTTCGACGACGGACAGGGCTGAAGCTTTCTTT CASSSTTDRAEAFF
TRBJ2-7 - TRBV5-1 - TGCGCCAGCAGCTTGGGCACAAGTGATGACTACGAGCAGTACTTC CASSLGTSDDYEQYF
TRBJ1-3 - TRBV4-1 TRBD1 TGCGCCAGCAGCCAAGAGCGGACAGGAGGAAACACCATATATTTT CASSQERTGGNTIYF
TRBJ1-1 - TRBV6-5 - TGTGCCAGCAGTCCAAACCCGCCCGGGGAAGCTTTCTTT CASSPNPPGEAFF
TRBJ1-4 - TRBV5-1 TRBD1 TGCGCCAGCAGCTTGACAGGGGGTAATGAAAAACTGTTTTTT CASSLTGGNEKLFF
TRBJ1-5 - TRBV7-8 - TGTGCCAGCAGCTTAGAGTCCGGGGGGAGCGGTCAGCCCCAGCATTTT CASSLESGGSGQPQHF
TRBJ2-1 - TRBV19 TRBD2 TGTGCCAGTACCCTAGCGGGGGGACCCTACAATGAGCAGTTCTTC CASTLAGGPYNEQFF
TRBJ1-1 - TRBV19 - TGTGCCAGTAGTATGACGGCGGCAGCTTTCTTT CASSMTAAAFF
TRBJ2-3 - TRBV28 - TGTGCCAGCAGCTCAGGAGGAAGTACGCAGTATTTT CASSSGGSTQYF
TRBJ2-1 - TRBV28 - TGTGCCAGTATATCCGCACAGTCAACTTACAATGAGCAGTTCTTC CASISAQSTYNEQFF
TRBJ2-5 - TRBV7-8 - TGTGCCAGCAGCTCGAGCGGCAGCCGCAGGCAGTACTTC CASSSSGSRRQYF
TRBJ2-7 - TRBV20-1 - TGCAGTGCTGCCGGACAGTTCGAGCAGTACTTC CSAAGQFEQYF
TRBJ1-6 - TRBV6-5 - TGTGCCAGCAGTTCTAGCGGGGATCTGGATTCACCCCTCCACTTT CASSSSGDLDSPLHF
TRBJ1-6 - TRBV6-4 - TGTGCCAGCAGTGCCCCAAATTCACCCCTCCACTTT CASSAPNSPLHF
TRBJ1-5 - TRBV18 TRBD1 TGTGCCAGCTCACCCGCGACAGGGGGGACGAGTCAGCCCCAGCATTTT CASSPATGGTSQPQHF
TRBJ2-3 once TRBV10-3 - TGTGCCATCAGTGTCTTGCCCAGGGGAAAGGCGGATACGCAGTATTTT CAISVLPRGKADTQYF
TRBJ2-7 - TRBV27 - TGTGCCAGCAGTTTAATCGGCGGGTCCTACGAGCAGTACTTC CASSLIGGSYEQYF
TRBJ2-1 - TRBV28 TRBD2 TGTGCCAGCAGTTTTGGCGGGGGGCGGATAGCGGGAGTAGGTAATGAGCAGTTCTTC CASSFGGGRIAGVGNEQFF
TRBJ1-5 - TRBV5-4 TRBD1 TGTGCCAGCACCGTACAGGGGGGCGATCAGCCCCAGCATTTT CASTVQGGDQPQHF
TRBJ2-2 - TRBV4-1 TRBD1 TGCGCCAGCAGCTATTTGGGACAGGGCGTCACCGGGGAGCTGTTTTTT CASSYLGQGVTGELFF
TRBJ2-3 - TRBV13 - TGTGCCAGCAGCTCAGAAGACGGAGTTCTAGCGCAGTATTTT CASSSEDGVLAQYF
TRBJ1-2 - TRBV6-5 TRBD1 TGTGCCAGCAGTTACCGACAGGGCTGGGGGTATGGCTACACCTTC CASSYRQGWGYGYTF
TRBJ2-3 - TRBV5-1 TRBD2 TGCGCCAGCAGCCCCCCGGGGGGGCGGGGGGCCGGAGATACGCAGTATTTT CASSPPGGRGAGDTQYF
TRBJ2-7 - TRBV6-1 TRBD1 TGTGCCAGCAGTGAATTACAGGGGATTTCCTACGAGCAGTACTTC CASSELQGISYEQYF
TRBJ1-6 - TRBV6-1 TRBD1 TGTGCCAGCAGTGATCCCAGACAGGGGTATAATTCACCCCTCCACTTT CASSDPRQGYNSPLHF
TRBJ1-4 - TRBV25-1 - TGTGCCAGCAGCTCGTCCAGGGAAGTTGAAAAACTGTTTTTT CASSSSREVEKLFF
TRBJ1-1 few TRBV19 - TGTGCCAGTAGTGAGTACGGGACGGGAGAGGCTTTCTTT CASSEYGTGEAFF
TRBJ1-6 - TRBV6-5 - TGTGCCAGCAGTTACCGGACTGACTATAATTCACCCCTCCACTTT CASSYRTDYNSPLHF
TRBJ1-6 - TRBV6-1 TRBD1 TGTGCCAGCAGTGAGGGAACAGGGGGAAATAATTCACCCCTCCACTTT CASSEGTGGNNSPLHF
TRBJ2-1 - TRBV7-3 TRBD2 TGTGCCAGCAGCTTTTATCCTAGCGGGACCTACAATGAGCAGTTCTTC CASSFYPSGTYNEQFF
TRBJ2-4 - TRBV27 - TGTGCCAGCAGTTTACGGGGTGCTGTGGCCAAAAACATTCAGTACTTC CASSLRGAVAKNIQYF
TRBJ2-1 - TRBV4-1 TRBD2 TGCGCCAGCAGCCAACCGAGCGGGGGGCCTAACAATGAGCAGTTCTTC CASSQPSGGPNNEQFF
TRBJ2-5 - TRBV28 - TGTGCCAGCAGTTTATTGGGAGAGGGTAGACAAGAGACCCAGTACTTC CASSLLGEGRQETQYF
TRBJ1-1 few TRBV2 - TGTGCCAGCAGTGAAGACAGGCTGAACACTGAAGCTTTCTTT CASSEDRLNTEAFF
TRBJ1-2 - TRBV5-1 - TGCGCCAGCAGCTTGGACAGGGTCGGGGGCTACACCTTC CASSLDRVGGYTF
TRBJ1-4 - TRBV12-5 - TGTGCTAGTGGTTTGGTTCCGGTATCGGGTCGGAATGAAAAACTGTTTTTT CASGLVPVSGRNEKLFF
TRBJ1-1 - TRBV30 - TGTGCCTGGAGTGTCTCCTGGGGCCCGAACACTGAAGCTTTCTTT CAWSVSWGPNTEAFF
TRBJ2-7 few TRBV28 - TGTGCCAGCAGTTCCGGGAATCGGGACTCCGGCGAGCAGTACTTC CASSSGNRDSGEQYF
TRBJ2-1 - TRBV27 TRBD2 TGTGCCAGGAATACTCCGGGACTAGCGGGACTTAATGAGCAGTTCTTC CARNTPGLAGLNEQFF
TRBJ2-2 - TRBV5-8 TRBD1 TGTGCCAGCAGCCGCTTAGGGACAGGGGGAAAGCTGTTTTTT CASSRLGTGGKLFF
TRBJ2-5 - TRBV5-1 TRBD2 TGCGCCAGCAGCTCCGCGGGAGCCTTAGAGACCCAGTACTTC CASSSAGALETQYF
TRBJ1-2 - TRBV5-4 - TGTGCCAGCAGCCAAGATTGGGCAGGAGGGAGCTACACCTTC CASSQDWAGGSYTF
TRBJ1-5 - TRBV2 - TGTGCCAGCAGTGAAGCGAATTCCGCGCCTAGCAATCAGCCCCAGCATTTT CASSEANSAPSNQPQHF
TRBJ1-1 - TRBV2 - TGTGCCAGCAGTGTAGTCTCAATGAACACTGAAGCTTTCTTT CASSVVSMNTEAFF
TRBJ2-1 many TRBV5-6 - TGTGCCAGCAGCTTATTAAAGCGGGCCCCCAGGAATGAGCAGTTCTTC CASSLLKRAPRNEQFF
TRBJ2-1 - TRBV7-7 TRBD2 TGTGCTAGCAGCCCTATCCCCGGGACTAGCGGGAGCATTAAGCAGTTCTTC CASSPIPGTSGSIKQFF
TRBJ1-2 - TRBV14 TRBD1 TGTGCCAGCAGCCAAGATTACAGGGGATGTGGCTACACCTTC CASSQDYRGCGYTF
TRBJ1-5 - TRBV11-3 - TGTGCCAGCAGCTTAGTTGGGCCAGGGCATAGCAATCAGCCCCAGCATTTT CASSLVGPGHSNQPQHF